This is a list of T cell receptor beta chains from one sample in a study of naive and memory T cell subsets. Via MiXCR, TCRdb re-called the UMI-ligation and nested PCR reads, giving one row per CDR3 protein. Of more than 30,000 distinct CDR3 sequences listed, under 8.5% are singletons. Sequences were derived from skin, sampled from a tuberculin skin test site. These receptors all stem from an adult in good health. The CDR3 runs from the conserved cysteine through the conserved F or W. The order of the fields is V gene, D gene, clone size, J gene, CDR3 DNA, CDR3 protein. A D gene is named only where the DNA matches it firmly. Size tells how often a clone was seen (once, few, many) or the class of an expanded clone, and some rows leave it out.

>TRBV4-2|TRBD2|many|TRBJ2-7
TGTGCCAGCAGCCGACAAATACCGACTAGCGGGGGGGCAGGGTACGAGCAGTACTTC
CASSRQIPTSGGAGYEQYF
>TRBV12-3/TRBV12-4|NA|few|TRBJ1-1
TGCGGGATCCGGGGGGGGGCGAACACTGAAGCTTTCTTT
CGIRGGANTEAFF
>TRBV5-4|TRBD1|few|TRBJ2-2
TGTGCCAGCAGCTTGGGTTCCGGGACAGCCAACACCGGGGAGCTGTTTTTT
CASSLGSGTANTGELFF
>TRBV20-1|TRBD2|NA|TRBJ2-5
TGCAGTGCTAGAGGACTAGCGGGGGCCGGAGGGAAGACCCAGTACTTC
CSARGLAGAGGKTQYF
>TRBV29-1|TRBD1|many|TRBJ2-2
TGCAGCGTGCAACAGGGGGCGGGCGGGGAGCTGTTTTTT
CSVQQGAGGELFF
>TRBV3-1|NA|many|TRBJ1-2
TGTGCCAGCAGCCACCAGGGCGTCCTTTATGGCTACACCTTC
CASSHQGVLYGYTF
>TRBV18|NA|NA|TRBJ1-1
TGTGGCAGCTCACTTTCAATGGGGGACACTGAAGCTTTCTTT
CGSSLSMGDTEAFF
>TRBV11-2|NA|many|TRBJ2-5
TGTGCCAGCAGCGCCTTAACAGGTCACGAGACCCAGTACTTC
CASSALTGHETQYF
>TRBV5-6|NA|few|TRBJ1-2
TGTGCCAGCAGCCCAGGGGCTAACTATGGCTACCCCTTC
CASSPGANYGYPF
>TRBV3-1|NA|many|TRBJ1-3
TGTGCCAGCAGCCCAAGCTCTGGAAACACCATATATTTT
CASSPSSGNTIYF
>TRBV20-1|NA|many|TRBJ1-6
TGCAGTGCTAGCCCCGACGGAGAGTATTCACCCCTCCACTTT
CSASPDGEYSPLHF
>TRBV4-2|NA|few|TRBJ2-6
TGTGCCAGCAGCCAAGCGGTCTCTGGAGCCAACGTCCTGACTTTC
CASSQAVSGANVLTF
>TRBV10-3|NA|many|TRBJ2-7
TGTGCCGTCAGGAGTCGCTCTGGATGGATCTACGAGCAGTACTTC
CAVRSRSGWIYEQYF
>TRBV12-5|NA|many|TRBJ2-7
TGTGCTAGTGGTTCGGAATCCTACGAGCAGTACTTC
CASGSESYEQYF
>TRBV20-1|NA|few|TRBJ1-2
TGCAGTGCTAGAGATCAGCCGTATGGCTACACCTTC
CSARDQPYGYTF
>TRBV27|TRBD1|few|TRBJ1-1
TGTGCCAGCAGGACGCAGGGGGCAACGAACACTGAAGCTTTCTTT
CASRTQGATNTEAFF
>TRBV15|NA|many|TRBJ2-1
TGTGCCACCAGCACCCATGTGGGCAGGGGCAATGAGCAGTTCTTC
CATSTHVGRGNEQFF
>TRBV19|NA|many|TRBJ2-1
TGTGCCAGTGGTGACCAGGGGGGGTCCTACAATGAGCAGTTCTTC
CASGDQGGSYNEQFF
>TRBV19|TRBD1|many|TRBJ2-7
TGTGCCACCTCCGGGACAGGTTCCTACGAGCAGTACTTC
CATSGTGSYEQYF
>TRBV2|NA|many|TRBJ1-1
TGTGCCAGCAGTGTGGGGAACACTGAAGCTTTCTTT
CASSVGNTEAFF
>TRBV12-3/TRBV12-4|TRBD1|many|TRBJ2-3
TGTGCAGTTCGGGACAGGGGCCCAGATACGCAGTATTTT
CAVRDRGPDTQYF
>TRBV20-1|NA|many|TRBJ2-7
TGCAGTGCTAGAGATCTGAGCCAGGGATGGGAGCAGTACTTC
CSARDLSQGWEQYF
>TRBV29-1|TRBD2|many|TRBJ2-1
TGCAGCCTGGGGACTAGTGGATTTGGTGAGCAGTTCTTC
CSLGTSGFGEQFF
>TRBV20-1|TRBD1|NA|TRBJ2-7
TGCAGTGCTAGAGGGGCTGGGCTAGGACAGGGCCTTTACGAGCAGTACTTC
CSARGAGLGQGLYEQYF
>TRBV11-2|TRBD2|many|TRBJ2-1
TGTGCCAGCAGTCCAGGACTAGCAGGCAATGAGCAGTTCTTC
CASSPGLAGNEQFF
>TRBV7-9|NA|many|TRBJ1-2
TGTGCCAGCAGCCCTAATCCCGTCACGTTCTATGGCTACACCTTC
CASSPNPVTFYGYTF
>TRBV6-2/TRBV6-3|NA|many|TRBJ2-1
TGTGCCAGCAGTTACTCGGTTAGGGGTAATGAGCAGTTCTTC
CASSYSVRGNEQFF
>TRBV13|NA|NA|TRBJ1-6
TGTGCCAGCAGCCTAACCCTCCTGGACCCCCTCCACTTT
CASSLTLLDPLHF
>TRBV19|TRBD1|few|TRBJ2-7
TGTGCCAGTCGACCGACAGGGAGCTCCTACGAGCAGTACTTC
CASRPTGSSYEQYF
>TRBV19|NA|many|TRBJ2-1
TGTGCCAGTAGTATCCCAGGCGGCCCCAATGAGCAGTTCTTC
CASSIPGGPNEQFF
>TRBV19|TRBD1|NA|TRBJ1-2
TGTGCTAGTAGTTTAAGAGGGACAGGGGGCAACTATGGCTACACCTTC
CASSLRGTGGNYGYTF
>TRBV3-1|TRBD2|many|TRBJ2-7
TGTGCCAGCAGCCAAGATTTCAGCCGCCTAGCGGGGGAGGAGCAGTACTTC
CASSQDFSRLAGEEQYF
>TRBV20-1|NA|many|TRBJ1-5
TGCAGTGCTAGAGCCTCGGGGGGAGGTGGCAATCAGCCCCAGCATTTT
CSARASGGGGNQPQHF
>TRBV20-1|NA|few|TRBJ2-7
TGCAGTGTGGGGGAGCAGTACTTC
CSVGEQYF
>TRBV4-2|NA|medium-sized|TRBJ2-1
TGTGCCAGCAGCCCAGAAATTATGGGACTGATAGCCGACAATGAGCAGTTCTTC
CASSPEIMGLIADNEQFF
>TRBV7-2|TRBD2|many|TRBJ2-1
TGTGCCAGCAACTCAGCCACCCGGACTAGCGGGGGGAGCTCCTACAATGAGCAGTTCTTC
CASNSATRTSGGSSYNEQFF
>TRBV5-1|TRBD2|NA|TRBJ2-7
TGCGCCAGCAGCCACGTACCGGGACTAGCTTCCTACGAGCAGTACTTC
CASSHVPGLASYEQYF
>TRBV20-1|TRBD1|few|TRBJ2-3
TGCAGTGCTAGAGATCGGGACAGGGTCTGTTTTGATACGCAGTATTTT
CSARDRDRVCFDTQYF
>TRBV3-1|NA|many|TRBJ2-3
TGTGCCAGCAGCCAACAGGACTCGGGGCGGGTTTCAGATACGCAGTATTTT
CASSQQDSGRVSDTQYF
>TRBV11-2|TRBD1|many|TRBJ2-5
TGTGCCAGCAACTGGGACAGGGGGCAAGAGACCCAGTACTTC
CASNWDRGQETQYF
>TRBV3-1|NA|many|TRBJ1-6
TGTGCCAGCGGATCCACTGCGGGGAATTCACCCCTCCACTTT
CASGSTAGNSPLHF
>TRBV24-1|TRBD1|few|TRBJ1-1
TGTGCCACCAGTGAGGCAGGGGGCACTGAAGCTTTCTTT
CATSEAGGTEAFF
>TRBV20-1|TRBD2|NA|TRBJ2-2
TGCAGTGCTAGAGATCCCTTGGCGGGGGGGATCGACACCGGGGAGCTGTTTTTT
CSARDPLAGGIDTGELFF
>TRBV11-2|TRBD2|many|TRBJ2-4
TGTGCCAGCAGCCTTAGCGGGGGGTCTTACATTCAGTACTTC
CASSLSGGSYIQYF
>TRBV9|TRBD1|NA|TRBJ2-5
TGTGCCAGCAGCGCTCGACAGGGCCAAGAGACCCAGTACTTC
CASSARQGQETQYF
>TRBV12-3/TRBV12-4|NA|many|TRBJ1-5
TGTGCCAGCAGTTTTTCGGGGGCCGGGGGCAATCAGCCCCAGCATTTT
CASSFSGAGGNQPQHF
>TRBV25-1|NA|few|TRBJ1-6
TGTGCCAGCAGTGAGGGCTTCAATTCACCCCTCCACTTT
CASSEGFNSPLHF
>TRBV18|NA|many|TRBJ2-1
TGTGCCAGCTCACCACCGAATGACGGCCGGGAGCAGTTCTTC
CASSPPNDGREQFF
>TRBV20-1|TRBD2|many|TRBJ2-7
TGCAGTGCTAGCCGGACTAGCGGGGGGTCCGAGCAGTACTTC
CSASRTSGGSEQYF
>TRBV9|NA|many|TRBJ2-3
TGTGCCAGCAGCGTAGGACAGGGCACAGATACGCAGTATTTT
CASSVGQGTDTQYF
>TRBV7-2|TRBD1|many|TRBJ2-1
TGTGCCAGCAGCTTAACCCGGGGACAGGGGTACGGGGGTGAGCAGTTCTTC
CASSLTRGQGYGGEQFF
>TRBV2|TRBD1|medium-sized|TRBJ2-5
TGTGCCAGCAGTGAATGGAAGGCCAGGGGGCGAAGTGGAGAGACCCAGTACTTC
CASSEWKARGRSGETQYF
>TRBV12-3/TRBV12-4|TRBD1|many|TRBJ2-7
TGTGCCAGCAGTTTACGACAGGGAGCCTACGAGCAGTACTTC
CASSLRQGAYEQYF
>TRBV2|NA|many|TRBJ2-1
TGTGCCAGCAGTGATAGGCTGGAGGAGCAGTTCTTC
CASSDRLEEQFF
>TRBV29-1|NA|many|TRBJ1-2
TGCAGCGTTGAAGGCAGGACACTTGGCTACACCTTC
CSVEGRTLGYTF
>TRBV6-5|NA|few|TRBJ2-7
TGTGCCAGCAGACGGGACAACTACGAGCAGTACTTC
CASRRDNYEQYF